These 20 T cell receptor beta chains came from one sample sequenced in a study of OX40 agonist ivuxolimab in advanced cancers. Clones were read by immunoSEQ multiplex PCR, and TCRdb kept only the in-frame ones, dropping some. The sample holds roughly 35,000 clones; approximately 72% are singletons and the top ten take about 13%. This specimen was CD4+ or CD8+ T cells sorted from blood, taken in a trial of the OX40 agonist ivuxolimab. All receptors come from an adult with an advanced solid tumor such as melanoma, head and neck, liver or kidney cancer.

J is TRBJ2-3 and V is TRBV5-1; D is ambiguous. The CDR3 loop spans 12 amino acids. Per germline, CDR1 SGHRS and CDR2 YFSETQ. V dropped 4 bases and J dropped 2 bases, with 5 bases sitting between them. The CDR3 sequence is CASSPTTDTQYF. The DNA of the CDR3 is TGCGCCAGCAGCCCCACCACAGATACGCAGTATTTT.

The gene calls are TRBV7-2 and TRBJ1-1, with D unclear. This CDR3 has 11 residues. In germline, CDR1 is SGHTA, CDR2 FQGNSA. Trimming pared 5 bases from V and 6 bases from J, leaving 7 bases between. CDR3 amino acids: CASSPLAEAFF. The CDR3 bases are TGTGCCAGCAGCCCTCTGGCTGAAGCTTTCTTT.

The chain combines TRBV7-8 with TRBJ2-1; D is perhaps TRBD1 or TRBD2 (5 bases each). Germline-derived CDR1 and CDR2 are SGHVS and FQNEAQ. This CDR3 has 16 amino acids. Trimming took off 1 base at V and 3 bases at J, with 13 bases between the two ends. CDR3 sequence reads: CASSLEGRARYNEQFF. CDR3 coding DNA: TGTGCCAGCAGCTTAGAGGGACGGGCGCGCTACAATGAGCAGTTCTTC.

Only a few counts were recorded for this clone. V and J are TRBV7-3 and TRBJ2-5; maybe TRBD1 (6 bases). V was trimmed by 1 base and J by 5 bases, leaving 14 bases between them. The CDR3 runs 15 residues. Per the germline V gene, CDR1 is SGHTA and CDR2 is FQGTGA. In DNA form, the CDR3 reads TGTGCCAGCAGCTTAAGTAGGGACATCACCGAGACCCAGTACTTC. This gives the protein CASSLSRDITETQYF.

V is TRBV5-1 and J is TRBJ2-7, with 9 bases matching TRBD2. The CDR3 spans 15 residues. With 0 bases clipped from V and 2 bases from J, the junction kept 3 bases outside the gene matches. The germline CDR1 and CDR2 sequences are SGHRS and YFSETQ. CDR3 region: CASSLGSGRAYEQYF. Here the CDR3 DNA reads TGCGCCAGCAGCTTGGGTAGCGGGAGAGCCTACGAGCAGTACTTC.

The rearrangement links TRBV25-1 to TRBJ2-1; no clear D. V lost 1 base and J 8 bases, leaving 9 bases between the germline ends. The germline gives CDR1 MGHDK, CDR2 SYGVNS. The CDR3 is 13 amino acids. CDR3 DNA: TGTGCCAGCAGTGAATTCTACCGCGATGAGCAGTTCTTC. Protein product: CASSEFYRDEQFF.

With respect to this clone: Possible read error: a much larger clone is one base away. The V and J genes are TRBV6-5 and TRBJ1-1; the match to TRBD1 covers 8 bases. The V segment lost 6 bases and the J segment 3 bases; nucleotides outside the gene matches: 3. Germline V gives CDR1 MNHEY, CDR2 SVGAGI. This CDR3 comprises 13 residues. The CDR3 coding sequence is TGTGCCAGCAGCTTGGACAGGGACACTGAAGCTTTCTTT. This encodes CASSLDRDTEAFF.

J is TRBJ2-7 and V is TRBV28; D not resolved. CDR3 length: 14 residues. CDR1 and CDR2 (germline): MDHEN, SYDVKM. Trimming pared 1 base from V and 2 bases from J, leaving 9 bases between. This CDR3 is CASSLSTSTYEQYF. The DNA of the CDR3 is TGTGCCAGCAGTTTATCGACATCCACCTACGAGCAGTACTTC.

The table lists this clone with a few counts. The rearrangement links TRBV10-3 to TRBJ1-5; no reliable D call. The germline V gene has CDR1 ENHRY and CDR2 SYGVKD. CDR3 length: 14 amino acids. The V and J ends lost 2 bases and 3 bases respectively, with 8 bases between them. The CDR3 is CAISEGQVNQPQHF. DNA of the CDR3: TGTGCCATCAGTGAGGGTCAGGTCAATCAGCCCCAGCATTTT.

V is TRBV16 and J is TRBJ1-2; perhaps TRBD1 as D (5 bases). Per the germline V gene, CDR1 is KGHSY and CDR2 is FQNENV. V was shortened by 0 bases and J by 4 bases, with 21 bases between the two germline ends. The CDR3 loop spans 18 amino acids. The CDR3 sequence is CASSQSYFRGGDRYGYTF. CDR3 coding DNA: TGTGCCAGCAGCCAATCGTATTTTAGGGGAGGTGATCGCTATGGCTACACCTTC.

The J gene is TRBJ1-6, the V gene TRBV7-2; no clear D gene. This CDR3 is built from 14 residues. Trimming stripped 1 base from V and 6 bases from J, with 7 bases between. CDR1 and CDR2 from the germline V gene are SGHTA and FQGNSA. The CDR3 DNA reads TGTGCCAGCAGCTTAGGGGATAGTAATTCACCCCTCCACTTT. Protein: CASSLGDSNSPLHF.

The rearrangement uses TRBV9 and TRBJ2-4, with D unclear. Deletions cut 2 bases from V and 1 base from J, with 7 bases between. Per germline, CDR1 SGDLS and CDR2 YYNGEE. This CDR3 spans 14 amino acids. This chain's CDR3 is CASSVGGAKNIQYF. CDR3 nucleotide sequence: TGTGCCAGCAGCGTGGGCGGTGCCAAAAACATTCAGTACTTC. Full variable domain (missing parts from reference TRBV9 and TRBJ2-4): DSGVTQTPKHLITATGQRVTLRCSPRSGDLSVYWYQQSLDQGLQFLIQYYNGEERAKGNILERFSAQQFPDLHSELNLSSLELGDSALYFCASSVGGAKNIQYFGAGTRLSVL.

The chain is built from TRBV5-7 and TRBJ2-3; D is unclear. TRBV5-7 is assigned to the ORF class and has an uncertain function. This CDR3 is 17 amino acids long. V dropped 4 bases and J dropped 5 bases, with 23 bases sitting between them. The CDR3 DNA follows: TGTGCCAGCAGCCCTGCACCCCTCGTCACTGTGGGAGATACGCAGTATTTT. Translated: CASSPAPLVTVGDTQYF.

The J gene is TRBJ2-5, the V gene TRBV5-1, with D perhaps TRBD1 (5 bases). CDR3 length: 13 amino acids. The V end lost 2 bases, the J end lost 4 bases, and 9 bases lay between the germline ends. Per the germline V gene, CDR1 is SGHRS and CDR2 is YFSETQ. The CDR3 region has the DNA TGCGCCAGCAGCTTACAGGATCCAGAGACCCAGTACTTC. Translation gives CASSLQDPETQYF.

This chain uses TRBV7-2 with TRBJ2-7; 8 bases are a match to TRBD2. V gave up 2 bases and J gave up 2 bases; unmatched junction bases: 5. CDR3 length: 15 residues. Germline V lookup: CDR1 SGHTA, CDR2 FQGNSA. The chain's CDR3 is CASSLNPGGAYEQYF. The CDR3 region has the DNA TGTGCCAGCAGCTTAAATCCCGGGGGGGCCTACGAGCAGTACTTC.

V and J are TRBV27 and TRBJ2-1; 8 bases map to TRBD1. This CDR3 contains 15 residues. The V gene end was trimmed by 4 bases and the J gene end by 7 bases; junction bases not matched to a gene: 9. Germline-derived CDR1 and CDR2 are MNHEY and SMNVEV (reference sequence). The CDR3 reads CASSSLGTGTNEQFF. CDR3 DNA sequence: TGTGCCAGCAGTTCCCTCGGGACAGGAACTAATGAGCAGTTCTTC.

The chain uses TRBV28 and TRBJ2-1, with D unclear. Germline CDR1 reads MDHEN; CDR2 reads SYDVKM. The CDR3 has 16 residues. With 4 bases removed from V and 8 bases from J, the gap between germline ends came to 21 bases. CDR3 in amino acids: CASSSLHTFHRYEQFF. CDR3 in DNA: TGTGCCAGCAGTTCCCTGCATACATTTCACCGCTATGAGCAGTTCTTC. Together with reference TRBV28 and TRBJ2-1, the CDR3 gives the full variable domain: DVKVTQSSRYLVKRTGEKVFLECVQDMDHENMFWYRQDPGLGLRLIYFSYDVKMKEKGDIPEGYSVSREKKERFSLILESASTNQTSMYLCASSSLHTFHRYEQFFGPGTRLTVL.

The chain couples TRBV11-1 to TRBJ1-5; D is undetermined. This CDR3 comprises 13 residues. V was clipped by 5 bases and J by 8 bases, with 13 bases between them. CDR1 and CDR2 from the germline V gene are SGHAT and FQDESV (reference sequence). CDR3 residues: CASSPGTREPQHF. CDR3 nucleotide sequence: TGTGCCAGCAGCCCCGGAACTCGGGAGCCCCAGCATTTT.

This rearrangement joins TRBV5-8 to TRBJ1-6; D not resolved. This CDR3 comprises 15 residues. CDR1 is SGHTS, CDR2 YDEGEE, per germline. Trimming cost V 0 bases and J 7 bases, with 11 bases left between them. Here the CDR3 reads CASSLEVFGNSPLHF. In DNA, the CDR3 is TGTGCCAGCAGCTTGGAAGTGTTCGGAAATTCACCCCTCCACTTT.

This chain links TRBV5-6 with TRBJ2-7; no clear D gene. The germline gives CDR1 SGHDT, CDR2 YYEEEE. The CDR3 is 12 amino acids. V gave up 4 bases and J gave up 3 bases, with 8 bases separating them. As DNA, the CDR3 is TGTGCCAGCAGCAAGCTAGACTACGAGCAGTACTTC. Translating gives CASSKLDYEQYF.